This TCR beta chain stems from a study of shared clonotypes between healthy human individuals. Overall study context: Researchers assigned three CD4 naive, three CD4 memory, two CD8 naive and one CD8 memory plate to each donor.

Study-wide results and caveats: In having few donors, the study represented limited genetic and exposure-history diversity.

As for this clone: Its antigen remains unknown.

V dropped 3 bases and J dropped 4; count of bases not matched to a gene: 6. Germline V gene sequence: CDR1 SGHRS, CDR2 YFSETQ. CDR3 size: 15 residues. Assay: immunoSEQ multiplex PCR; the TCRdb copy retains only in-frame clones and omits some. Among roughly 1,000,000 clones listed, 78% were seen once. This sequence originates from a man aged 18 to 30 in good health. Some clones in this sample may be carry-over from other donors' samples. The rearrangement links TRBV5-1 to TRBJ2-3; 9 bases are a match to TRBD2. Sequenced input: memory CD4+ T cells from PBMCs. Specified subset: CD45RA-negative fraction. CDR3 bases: TGCGCCAGCAGCTACCTTAGCGGGAGCGCAGATACGCAGTATTTT. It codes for CASSYLSGSADTQYF.